Only one count was recorded for the clone carrying this TCR beta chain. The source of the sample is a study of cytomegalovirus exposure and HLA in healthy donors. The PCR ran on 60 Vbeta and 13 Jbeta primers. The table came from immunoSEQ multiplex PCR; TCRdb's copy has only in-frame clones and leaves some out. The sample carries 150,000 to 200,000 clones, about 80% recorded once. Sequenced sample: PBMCs. This receptor was identified in a woman aged 25 to 45 in good health and CMV-seronegative.

In DNA, the CDR3 is TGTGCCAGCAGATCCGGGACACTATACAATGAGCAGTTCTTC. Its translation: CASRSGTLYNEQFF. The V gene is TRBV2, the J gene TRBJ2-1, with D perhaps TRBD1 (6 bases). The ends were cut back, 6 bases at V and 4 bases at J, with 13 bases in the middle. The CDR3 runs 14 residues. CDR1 is SNHLY and CDR2 is FYNNEI in the germline V gene.